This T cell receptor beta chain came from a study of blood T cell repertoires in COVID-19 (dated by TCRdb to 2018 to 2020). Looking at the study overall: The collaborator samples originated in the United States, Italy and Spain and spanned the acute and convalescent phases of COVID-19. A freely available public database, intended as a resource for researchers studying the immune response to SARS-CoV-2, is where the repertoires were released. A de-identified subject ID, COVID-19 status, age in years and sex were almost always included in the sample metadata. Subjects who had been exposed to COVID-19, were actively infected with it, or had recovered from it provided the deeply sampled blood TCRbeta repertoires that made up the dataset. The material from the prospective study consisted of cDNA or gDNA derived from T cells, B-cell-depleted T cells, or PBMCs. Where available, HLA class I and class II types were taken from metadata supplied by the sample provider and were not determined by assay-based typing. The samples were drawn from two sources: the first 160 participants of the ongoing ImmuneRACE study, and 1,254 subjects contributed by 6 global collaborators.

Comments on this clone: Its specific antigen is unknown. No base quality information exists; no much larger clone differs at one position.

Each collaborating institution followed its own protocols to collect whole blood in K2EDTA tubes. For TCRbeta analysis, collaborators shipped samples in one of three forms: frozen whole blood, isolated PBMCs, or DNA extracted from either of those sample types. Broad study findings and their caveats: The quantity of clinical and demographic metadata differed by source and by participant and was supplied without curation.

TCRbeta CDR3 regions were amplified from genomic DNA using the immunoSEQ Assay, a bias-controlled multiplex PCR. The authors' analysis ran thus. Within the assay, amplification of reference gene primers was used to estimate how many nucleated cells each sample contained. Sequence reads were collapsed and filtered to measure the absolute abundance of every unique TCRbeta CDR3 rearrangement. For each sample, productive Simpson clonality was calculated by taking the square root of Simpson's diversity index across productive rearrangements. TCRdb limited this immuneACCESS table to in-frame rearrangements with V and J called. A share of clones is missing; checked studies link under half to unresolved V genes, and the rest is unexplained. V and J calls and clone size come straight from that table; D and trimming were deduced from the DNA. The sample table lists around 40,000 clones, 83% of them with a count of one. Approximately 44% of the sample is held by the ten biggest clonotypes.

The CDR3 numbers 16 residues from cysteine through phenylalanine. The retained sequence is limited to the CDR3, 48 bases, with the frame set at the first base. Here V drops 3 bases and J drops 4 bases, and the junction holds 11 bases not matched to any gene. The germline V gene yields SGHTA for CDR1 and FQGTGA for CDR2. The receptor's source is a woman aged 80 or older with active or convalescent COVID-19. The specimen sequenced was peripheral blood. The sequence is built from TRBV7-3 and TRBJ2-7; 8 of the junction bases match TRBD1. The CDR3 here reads CASSFVETGVPYEQYF. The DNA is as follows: TGTGCCAGCAGCTTTGTAGAGACAGGGGTCCCTTACGAGCAGTACTTC.